The sample holds many counts of the clone carrying this T cell receptor beta chain. The data were obtained in a study of T cells in Graves' hyperthyroidism and ophthalmopathy. RNA transcripts served as the template for amplifying TCR beta CDR3 regions. HTBI primers drove first-round RT-PCR of the TCR CDR3. TCRdb passed the multiplex PCR reads through MiXCR, listing each CDR3 protein once. The repertoire holds fewer than 350,000 distinct CDR3 sequences, 15% to 20% seen once, with about 16% in the top ten. Material for sequencing was blood. The clonotype comes from a woman aged 40 to 50 with Graves' ophthalmopathy.

The CDR3 region has the DNA TGTGCCAGCAGCAACGCAGGAGGGTACGAGCAGTACTTC. Its translation: CASSNAGGYEQYF. This chain joins TRBV11-2 and TRBJ2-7, with a possible D match to TRBD2 (6 bases). This CDR3 is built from 13 residues. Germline CDR1 is SGHAT and CDR2 is FQNNGV. V lost 5 bases, J lost 4 bases, and 12 bases lay in between.